The rows below give T cell receptor beta chains drawn from one sample of a study of Ad26.COV2.S vaccination and SARS-CoV-2 variants. The method was immunoSEQ multiplex PCR; TCRdb's version includes in-frame clones alone and lacks a portion of them. The data hold about 680,000 clones, with roughly 90% observed a single time. The sample consisted of peripheral blood, taken in a trial of Ad26.COV2.S vaccine versus placebo. These receptor sequences come from a person between 18 and 60 years old who received the Ad26.COV2.S COVID-19 vaccine or a placebo. CDR3s include the opening cysteine and the closing phenylalanine or tryptophan. D genes are given only for firm matches. Where a row states a size, it is once, few, many or the class of an expanded clone; other rows omit it.

d_call | j_call | v_call | clone_size | cdr3_aa | cdr3_nt
NA | TRBJ1-2 | TRBV6-1 | NA | CASSELGSRYGYTF | TGTGCCAGCAGTGAACTAGGGAGTCGCTATGGCTACACCTTC
NA | TRBJ1-2 | TRBV19 | NA | CASRFGNYGYTF | TGTGCCAGCAGGTTCGGGAACTATGGCTACACCTTC
NA | TRBJ1-2 | TRBV7-2 | NA | CASRTGRGYGYTF | TGTGCCAGCAGGACCGGGAGGGGCTATGGCTACACCTTC
NA | TRBJ1-2 | TRBV4-3 | NA | CASSQDRGSPTNYGYTF | TGCGCCAGCAGCCAAGACCGAGGGTCCCCGACTAACTATGGCTACACCTTC
TRBD2 | TRBJ2-3 | TRBV11-2 | NA | CASSLVGAGGRDTQYF | TGTGCCAGCAGCTTAGTTGGAGCGGGGGGGCGAGATACGCAGTATTTT
TRBD1 | TRBJ2-7 | TRBV24-1 | once | CARKGQTLSYEQYF | TGTGCCAGAAAGGGACAGACTCTCTCCTACGAGCAGTACTTC
TRBD1 | TRBJ1-3 | TRBV6-5 | NA | CASSYDRDSGNTIYF | TGTGCCAGCAGTTACGACAGGGACTCTGGAAACACCATATATTTT
TRBD2 | TRBJ2-7 | TRBV10-3 | once | CAISGGSGGVYEQYF | TGTGCCATCAGTGGAGGGAGCGGGGGAGTCTACGAGCAGTACTTC
TRBD2 | TRBJ2-3 | TRBV12-3/TRBV12-4 | NA | CASSSGLAGVRYF | TGTGCCAGCAGTTCTGGACTAGCGGGGGTTCGGTATTTT
TRBD1 | TRBJ1-4 | TRBV19 | NA | CASSPSGGVEEKLFF | TGTGCCAGTAGCCCCTCAGGGGGCGTTGAAGAAAAACTGTTTTTT
TRBD2 | TRBJ2-1 | TRBV10-3 | NA | CAISGLAGLNEQFF | TGTGCCATCAGTGGGCTAGCGGGCCTCAATGAGCAGTTCTTC
NA | TRBJ2-3 | TRBV7-3 | once | CASSRAMDTQYF | TGTGCCAGCAGCCGGGCTATGGATACGCAGTATTTT
TRBD1 | TRBJ2-3 | TRBV6-5 | NA | CASSYRGPTDTQYF | TGTGCCAGCAGTTACAGGGGGCCCACAGATACGCAGTATTTT
NA | TRBJ1-3 | TRBV10-3 | NA | CAAGADSGNTIYF | TGTGCCGCCGGGGCCGACTCTGGAAACACCATATATTTT
NA | TRBJ1-1 | TRBV30 | NA | CAWFDMNTEAFF | TGTGCCTGGTTTGATATGAACACTGAAGCTTTCTTT
NA | TRBJ1-5 | TRBV12-3/TRBV12-4 | NA | CASSPSNQPQHF | TGTGCCAGCAGTCCTAGCAATCAGCCCCAGCATTTT
NA | TRBJ2-7 | TRBV6-6 | NA | CASSYSGLDEQYF | TGTGCCAGCAGTTACTCCGGTCTCGACGAGCAGTACTTC
NA | TRBJ2-3 | TRBV19 | NA | CASIGDLRDTQYF | TGTGCCAGTATTGGCGACCTCCGGGATACGCAGTATTTT
NA | TRBJ2-1 | TRBV6-2/TRBV6-3 | NA | CASSYPPDSTSEQFF | TGTGCCAGCAGTTACCCCCCCGATAGCACAAGTGAGCAGTTCTTC
TRBD1 | TRBJ1-1 | TRBV29-1 | NA | CSTGTGGTEAFF | TGCAGCACAGGGACAGGGGGAACTGAAGCTTTCTTT